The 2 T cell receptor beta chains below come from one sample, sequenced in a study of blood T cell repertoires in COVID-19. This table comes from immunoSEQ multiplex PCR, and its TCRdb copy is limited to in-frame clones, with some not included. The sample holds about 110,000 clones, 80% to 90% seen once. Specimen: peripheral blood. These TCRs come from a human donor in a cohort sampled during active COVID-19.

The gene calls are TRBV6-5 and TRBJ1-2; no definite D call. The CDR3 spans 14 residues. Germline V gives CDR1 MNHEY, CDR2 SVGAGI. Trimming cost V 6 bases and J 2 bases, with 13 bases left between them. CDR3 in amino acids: CASSPRLRNYGYTF. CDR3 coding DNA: TGTGCCAGCAGCCCGAGGCTCCGGAACTATGGCTACACCTTC.

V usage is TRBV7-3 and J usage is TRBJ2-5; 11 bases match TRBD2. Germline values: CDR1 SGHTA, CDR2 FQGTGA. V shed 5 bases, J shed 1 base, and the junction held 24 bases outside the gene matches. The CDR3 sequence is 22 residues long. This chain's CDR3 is CASSLKFPASGGHLLVQETQYF. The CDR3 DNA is TGTGCCAGCAGCCTAAAGTTCCCGGCTAGCGGGGGGCATCTACTTGTCCAAGAGACCCAGTACTTC.